The T cell receptor beta chain under discussion was sequenced for a study of blood T cell repertoires in COVID-19. TCRdb keeps only in-frame clones here, not all; method: immunoSEQ multiplex PCR. Among about 250,000 clones listed, roughly 85% were seen once. V lost 3 bases to trimming and J lost 8 bases; unmatched junction nucleotides: 9. Germline V gives CDR1 KGHSH, CDR2 LQKENI. CDR3 size: 14 residues. The chain has TRBV18 and TRBJ1-2; 7 positions match TRBD1. Specimen: PBMCs or T cells enriched from blood (not recorded which). The source of this sequence is a woman aged 40 to 50 who had been exposed to COVID-19. The CDR3 sequence: CASSPRQGEVGYTF. The DNA for the CDR3 is TGTGCCAGCTCACCGAGACAGGGAGAAGTCGGCTACACCTTC.